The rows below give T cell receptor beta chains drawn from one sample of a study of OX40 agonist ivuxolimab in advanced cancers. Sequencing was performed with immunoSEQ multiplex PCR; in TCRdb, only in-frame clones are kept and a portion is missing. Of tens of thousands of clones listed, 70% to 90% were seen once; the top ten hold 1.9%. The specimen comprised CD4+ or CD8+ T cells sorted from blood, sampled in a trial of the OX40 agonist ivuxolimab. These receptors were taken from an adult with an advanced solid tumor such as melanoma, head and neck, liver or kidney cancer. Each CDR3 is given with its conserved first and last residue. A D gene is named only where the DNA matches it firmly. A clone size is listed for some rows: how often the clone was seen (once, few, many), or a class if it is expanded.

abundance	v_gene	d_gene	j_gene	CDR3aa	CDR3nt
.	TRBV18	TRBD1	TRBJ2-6	CASSTPGQGPGANVLTF	TGTGCCAGCTCAACCCCGGGACAGGGTCCTGGGGCCAACGTCCTGACTTTC
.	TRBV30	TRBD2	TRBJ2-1	CAWSKVAGGEQFF	TGTGCCTGGAGTAAAGTAGCGGGAGGTGAGCAGTTCTTC
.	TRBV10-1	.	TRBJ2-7	CASSESGRDYEQYF	TGCGCCAGCAGTGAGTCCGGCAGGGACTACGAGCAGTACTTC
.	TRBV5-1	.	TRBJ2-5	CASSLVVQRQETQYF	TGCGCCAGCAGCTTGGTTGTACAGCGACAAGAGACCCAGTACTTC
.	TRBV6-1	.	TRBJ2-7	CASRLGEYEQYF	TGTGCCAGCAGACTAGGGGAGTACGAGCAGTACTTC
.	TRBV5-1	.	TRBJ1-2	CASSPQATGPYGYTF	TGCGCCAGCAGCCCGCAAGCCACAGGGCCCTATGGCTACACCTTC
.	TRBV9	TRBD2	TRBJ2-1	CASSVVPAGASYNEQFF	TGTGCCAGCAGCGTAGTGCCAGCGGGAGCTTCCTACAATGAGCAGTTCTTC
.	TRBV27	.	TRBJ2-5	CASSRRIPDFQETQYF	TGTGCCAGCAGTCGACGTATTCCGGACTTCCAAGAGACCCAGTACTTC
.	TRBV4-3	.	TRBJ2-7	CASSQGVSSFYEQYF	TGCGCCAGCAGCCAAGGCGTTTCGTCCTTCTACGAGCAGTACTTC
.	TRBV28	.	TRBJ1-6	CASSPPVGGGDSPLHF	TGTGCCAGCAGTCCCCCGGTTGGGGGCGGGGATTCACCCCTCCACTTT
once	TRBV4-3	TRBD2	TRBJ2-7	CASSQDYGGKVYEQYF	TGCGCCAGCAGCCAAGATTACGGGGGGAAAGTTTACGAGCAGTACTTC
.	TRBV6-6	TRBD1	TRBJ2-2	CASTPWDRVIPGELFF	TGTGCCAGCACCCCGTGGGACAGGGTAATCCCCGGGGAGCTGTTTTTT
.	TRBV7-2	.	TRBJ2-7	CASSWGPTAAGEQYF	TGTGCCAGCAGCTGGGGACCGACTGCCGCCGGCGAGCAGTACTTC
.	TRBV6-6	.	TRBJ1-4	CASSYLIDEKLFF	TGTGCCAGCAGTTACCTGATCGACGAAAAACTGTTTTTT
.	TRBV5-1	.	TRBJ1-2	CASSPNILSGYGYTF	TGCGCCAGCAGCCCTAACATACTTAGTGGCTATGGCTACACCTTC
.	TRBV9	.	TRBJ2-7	CASSVGARGGYEQYF	TGTGCCAGCAGCGTAGGTGCCAGGGGAGGCTACGAGCAGTACTTC
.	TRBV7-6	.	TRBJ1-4	CASSPRTAPNEKLFF	TGTGCCAGCAGCCCCAGGACAGCTCCTAATGAAAAACTGTTTTTT
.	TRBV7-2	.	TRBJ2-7	CASSVPLRGSPYEQYF	TGTGCCAGCAGCGTCCCCCTTCGGGGGAGCCCCTACGAGCAGTACTTC
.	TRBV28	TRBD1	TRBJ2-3	CASSRTGGTNTQYF	TGTGCCAGCAGCCGGACAGGGGGAACGAATACGCAGTATTTT
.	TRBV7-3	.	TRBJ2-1	CASKEVSSYNEQFF	TGTGCCAGCAAGGAGGTTAGCTCCTACAATGAGCAGTTCTTC
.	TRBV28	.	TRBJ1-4	CASSSPAGARSEKLFF	TGTGCCAGCAGTTCGCCGGCGGGGGCGCGAAGTGAAAAACTGTTTTTT
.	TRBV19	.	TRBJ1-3	CASRASWTGNTIYF	TGTGCCAGTAGAGCTTCGTGGACAGGAAACACCATATATTTT
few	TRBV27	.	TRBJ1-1	CASSLSSGTYTEAFF	TGTGCCAGCAGTTTATCTTCAGGGACCTACACTGAAGCTTTCTTT
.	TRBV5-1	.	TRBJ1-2	CASSADTIFGYTF	TGCGCCAGCAGCGCGGACACGATCTTCGGCTACACCTTC
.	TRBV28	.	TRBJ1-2	CASSFVGIRVDGYTF	TGTGCCAGCAGTTTCGTCGGGATTCGGGTTGATGGCTACACCTTC
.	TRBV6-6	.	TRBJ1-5	CASIPTTAANQPQHF	TGTGCCAGCATACCGACGACAGCAGCCAATCAGCCCCAGCATTTT
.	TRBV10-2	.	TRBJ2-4	CASQGTGENIQYF	TGCGCCAGTCAGGGGACGGGGGAAAACATTCAGTACTTC
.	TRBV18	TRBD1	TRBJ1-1	CASSPQGADTEAFF	TGTGCCAGCTCACCCCAGGGGGCGGACACTGAAGCTTTCTTT
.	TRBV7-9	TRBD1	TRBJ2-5	CASSSGQGTGETQYF	TGTGCCAGCAGCTCTGGACAGGGTACGGGGGAGACCCAGTACTTC
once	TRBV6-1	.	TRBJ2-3	CASMKSTGGSTQYF	TGTGCCAGCATGAAGTCAACAGGCGGGTCTACGCAGTATTTT
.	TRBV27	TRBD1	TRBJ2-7	CASKKSQGARYEQYF	TGTGCCAGCAAAAAGTCACAGGGGGCGAGGTACGAGCAGTACTTC
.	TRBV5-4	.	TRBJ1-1	CASSLEGPGGTEAFF	TGTGCCAGCAGCTTGGAGGGACCGGGAGGGACTGAAGCTTTCTTT
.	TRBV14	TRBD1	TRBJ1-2	CASSQELAGTGASGYTF	TGTGCCAGCAGCCAAGAACTCGCCGGGACAGGGGCTAGCGGCTACACCTTC
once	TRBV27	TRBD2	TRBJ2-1	CASSPQGSGRIYNEQFF	TGTGCCAGCAGTCCCCAGGGGAGCGGGAGGATCTACAATGAGCAGTTCTTC
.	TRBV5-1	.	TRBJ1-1	CASSGGRTENEAFF	TGCGCCAGCAGCGGGGGGAGGACTGAGAATGAAGCTTTCTTT
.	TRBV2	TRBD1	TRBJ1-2	CASRRTGGPPDTF	TGTGCCAGCAGGAGGACAGGGGGCCCCCCAGACACCTTC
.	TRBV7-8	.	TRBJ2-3	CASSLLGGTDTQYF	TGTGCCAGCAGCTTACTTGGGGGCACAGATACGCAGTATTTT
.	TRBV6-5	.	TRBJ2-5	CASTRGLMETQYF	TGTGCCAGCACGAGGGGGTTAATGGAGACCCAGTACTTC
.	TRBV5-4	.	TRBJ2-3	CASSPGAVGFTDTQYF	TGTGCCAGCAGTCCGGGGGCGGTTGGATTCACAGATACGCAGTATTTT
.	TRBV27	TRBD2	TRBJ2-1	CASSQRGKEQFF	TGTGCCAGCAGTCAGCGGGGCAAGGAGCAGTTCTTC
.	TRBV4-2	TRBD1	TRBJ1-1	CASSQGQGGEGAFF	TGTGCCAGCAGCCAAGGACAGGGGGGAGAGGGAGCTTTCTTT
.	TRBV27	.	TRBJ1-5	CASSRTAGQPQHF	TGTGCCAGCAGCCGGACCGCGGGTCAGCCCCAGCATTTT
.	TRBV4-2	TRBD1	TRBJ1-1	CASSQKKGAHTGGIMNTEAFF	TGTGCCAGCAGCCAGAAGAAGGGAGCGCATACAGGGGGGATCATGAACACTGAAGCTTTCTTT
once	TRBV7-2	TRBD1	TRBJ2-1	CASSSPGQGPYNEQFF	TGTGCCAGCAGCTCACCGGGACAGGGACCTTACAATGAGCAGTTCTTC
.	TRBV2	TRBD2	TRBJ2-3	CASAGRERDTQYF	TGTGCCAGCGCCGGGAGGGAGAGGGATACGCAGTATTTT
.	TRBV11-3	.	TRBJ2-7	CASSTHAGEQYF	TGTGCCAGCTCGACGCACGCAGGGGAGCAGTACTTC
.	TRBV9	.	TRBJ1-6	CASSVRGGGSPLHF	TGTGCCAGCAGCGTAAGAGGGGGAGGTTCACCCCTCCACTTT
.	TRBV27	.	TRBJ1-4	CASSDAGRVAEKLFF	TGTGCCAGCTCTGATGCGGGCAGGGTGGCTGAAAAACTGTTTTTT
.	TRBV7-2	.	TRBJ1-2	CASSPRGVWYGYTF	TGTGCCAGCAGCCCGAGGGGGGTTTGGTATGGCTACACCTTC
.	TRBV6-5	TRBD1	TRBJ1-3	CASSSYRGRNTIYF	TGTGCCAGCAGTTCGTACAGGGGGAGAAACACCATATATTTT
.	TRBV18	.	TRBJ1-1	CASSPQMNTEAFF	TGTGCCAGCTCACCTCAAATGAACACTGAAGCTTTCTTT
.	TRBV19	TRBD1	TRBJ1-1	CASRTGSSMMNTEAFF	TGTGCCAGTAGGACAGGGTCCTCAATGATGAACACTGAAGCTTTCTTT
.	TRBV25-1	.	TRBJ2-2	CASSELIGDTGELFF	TGTGCCAGCAGTGAACTAATCGGGGACACCGGGGAGCTGTTTTTT